The text below deals with one T cell receptor beta chain. Its antigen is currently unknown. The data originate from a study of blood T cells in healthy people across ages. Findings and caveats of the study: A strong correlation was found between TCR beta diversity and the percentage of naive T cells.

A second about 7 to 11 cycle PCR used barcoded and J-beta primers. MiXCR, run by TCRdb on the 5' RACE reads, gives a single entry per CDR3 protein. This sample yields about 1,000,000 distinct CDR3 sequences, of which under 45% are seen a single time; about 20% belongs to the top ten. Roughly 10 milliliters of peripheral blood were drawn from each donor. The authors isolated at least 7 million PBMCs per sample. The CDR3 runs 14 residues. Germline V gene lookup returns CDR1 ENHRY and CDR2 SYGVKD. Trimming cost V 8 bases and J 3 bases, with 16 bases left between them. Sequenced: blood. This sequence was found in a woman aged 60-70 years in good health. The gene calls are TRBV10-3 and TRBJ1-2; D not certain. The CDR3 nucleotides read TGTGCCATCCGGAATGGGGAGAGCGACTATGGCTACACCTTC. Its protein is CAIRNGESDYGYTF.